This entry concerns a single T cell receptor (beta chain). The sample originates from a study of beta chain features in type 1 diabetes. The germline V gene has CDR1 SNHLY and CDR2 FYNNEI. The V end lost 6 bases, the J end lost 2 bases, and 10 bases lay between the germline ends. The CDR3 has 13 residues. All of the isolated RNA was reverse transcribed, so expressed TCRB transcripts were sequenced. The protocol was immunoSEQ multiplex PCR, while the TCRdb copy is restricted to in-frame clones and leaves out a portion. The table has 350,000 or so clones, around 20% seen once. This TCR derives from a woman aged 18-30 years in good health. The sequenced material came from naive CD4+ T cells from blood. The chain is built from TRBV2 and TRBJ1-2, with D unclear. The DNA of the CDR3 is TGTGCCAGCAGGAGCAATAACAACTATGGCTACACCTTC. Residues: CASRSNNNYGYTF.